This section outlines one T cell receptor (beta chain) sequence together with its context. Its cognate antigen has yet to be identified. No much larger clonotype is one base removed from it; base qualities were not supplied. The protocol used for the library was the immunoSEQ multiplex PCR assay. The authors processed their data as follows. A statistical classification framework was built for diagnosing cytomegalovirus status from the catalog of TCR beta chain sequences. As stored in TCRdb, this immuneACCESS dataset retains in-frame rearrangements with V and J assigned. A fraction of the clones does not appear; measured against another copy, unresolved V genes explain less than half of the discrepancy, and the remainder lacks a known reason. The DNA gave D and trimming, while V, J and clone size come from that table. The sample profile shows 90,000 to 150,000 clones; 88% of them were found once. Of the sample, about 1.8% falls within the top ten clones.

Separate from the roughly 650-subject first cohort, the validation cohort of more than 90 subjects was the group to which the donors belonged. The data derive from a study of cytomegalovirus exposure and HLA in healthy donors (dated by TCRdb to the late 2010s). Regarding the study in general: The roughly 650 repertoires of the first cohort and the roughly 110 validation repertoires were produced on the same platform, according to a later analysis. The aim of the study was to test whether cataloging public T cell receptors could identify signatures of past pathogen exposure. In addition to the first cohort of roughly 700 subjects, a separate validation cohort of approximately 130 different subjects was used. To predict cytomegalovirus infection status, the study combined high-throughput TCR immunosequencing, statistical association of individual TCRs with disease status, and machine learning. General study outcomes and caveats: A later analysis found that TCRs clustered in the first cohort also tended to co-occur in the 130 or so validation repertoires, with 94% of cluster scores above 0. The authors suggested that the approach could potentially be generalized to other disease states and immunological phenotypes. A later analysis lacked HLA typing for the validation cohort, so it scored co-occurrence in that cohort across all 110 or so repertoires. The study listed 150 to 200 TCR beta chains as associated with cytomegalovirus. Most TCR sequences were seen in very few donors, while some public TCRs were found in many individuals. In vitro tests confirmed that a few of the cytomegalovirus-associated TCR beta chains recognize cytomegalovirus antigens. The classifier was reported to diagnose cytomegalovirus status with high specificity and sensitivity in both the original and validation cohorts.

The CDR3 contains 14 residues, cysteine and phenylalanine counted. CDR3 DNA is the only sequence kept; it has 42 bases, read in frame from the first base. V and J are truncated by 6 bases and 0 bases respectively, leaving an intervening sequence of 12 bases. Taken from the germline V gene, the CDR1 and CDR2 loops are SGHTA and FQGNSA. The receptor comes from a man between 18 and 29 years old in good health and CMV-seronegative. Material: PBMCs. The rearranged segments are TRBV7-2 and TRBJ2-7, with TRBD2 perhaps the D gene, on 5 matching bases. The CDR3 protein sequence reads: CASRLDGLSYEQYF. The DNA sequence is given as TGTGCCAGCAGACTGGACGGACTCTCCTACGAGCAGTACTTC.